The 18 T cell receptor beta chains reported below all come from one sample, sequenced in a study of low-dose radiotherapy and immunotherapy resistance in tumors. Both TCRalpha and TCRbeta chains were reverse transcribed with V-gene-specific primers. With a V-primer adapter and a constant-region primer, TCRs were amplified for 20 to 25 PCR cycles. TCRdb re-called the reads through MiXCR, storing one row per CDR3 protein. The table shows roughly 38,000 distinct CDR3 sequences, with 20% occurring only once. Time point noted: after trial treatment. The treatment was: LDRT plus nivolumab, ipilimumab, low-dose cyclophosphamide and aspirin (RACIN trial). The starting material was PBMCs, obtained after low-dose radiotherapy plus immunotherapy. All receptors derive from a female donor with ovarian cancer.

At least ten counts were recorded for this clonotype. The chain carries TRBV28 and TRBJ2-3, with D possibly being TRBD2 (6 bases). The germline CDR1 and CDR2 sequences are MDHEN and SYDVKM. The CDR3 is made up of 15 amino acids. V gave up 5 bases and J gave up 4 bases, with 16 bases separating them. CDR3 sequence reads: CASSHTGLPSDTQYF. In DNA form, the CDR3 reads TGTGCCAGCAGTCATACGGGACTCCCTTCAGATACGCAGTATTTT.

The V call is TRBV29-1, the J call TRBJ2-3, with D perhaps matching TRBD1 or TRBD2 (6 bases each). V lost 8 bases to trimming and J lost 1 base, with 16 bases between them. The CDR3 has 14 amino acids. The germline V gene encodes CDR1 SQVTM and CDR2 ANQGSEA. CDR3 bases: TGCAGCTTAATGGGGGGCATGGGCACAGATACGCAGTATTTT. This translates into CSLMGGMGTDTQYF.

This clonotype was seen ten or more times. The chain links TRBV11-2 to TRBJ2-1; 7 bases align to TRBD2. CDR1 is SGHAT and CDR2 is FQNNGV in the germline V gene. CDR3 length equals 14 residues. J was trimmed by 5 bases and V by 5 bases; bases with no gene match: 6. CDR3 sequence: CASSGGGLNNEQFF. In nucleotides, the CDR3 is TGTGCCAGCAGCGGCGGGGGACTAAACAATGAGCAGTTCTTC. Complete variable domain (other parts from reference TRBV11-2 and TRBJ2-1): EAGVAQSPRYKIIEKRQSVAFWCNPISGHATLYWYQQILGQGPKLLIQFQNNGVVDDSQLPKDRFSAERLKGVDSTLKIQPAKLEDSAVYLCASSGGGLNNEQFFGPGTRLTVL.

This clonotype was seen many times. The chain recombines TRBV30 with TRBJ2-7, with D perhaps TRBD1 or TRBD2 (7 bases each). Deletions cut 3 bases from V and 3 bases from J, with 15 bases between. This CDR3 contains 14 residues. Germline-derived CDR1 and CDR2 are GTSNPN and SVGIG (reference sequence). This chain's CDR3 is CAWSRGGGSYEQYF. In DNA, the CDR3 is TGTGCCTGGAGCAGAGGGGGCGGGAGCTACGAGCAGTACTTC.

This clonotype was counted at least ten times. The rearrangement joins TRBV2 to TRBJ2-7; no clear D. Trimming pared 7 bases from V and 0 bases from J, leaving 16 bases between. The CDR3 totals 15 residues. Per the germline V gene, CDR1 is SNHLY and CDR2 is FYNNEI. This chain's CDR3 is CASTENTDSSYEQYF. CDR3 nucleotides: TGTGCCAGCACTGAGAACACCGATAGCTCCTACGAGCAGTACTTC.

The table lists this clonotype with many counts. The rearrangement joins TRBV9 to TRBJ2-2; 13 bases map to TRBD2. The CDR3 has 21 amino acids. V lost 4 bases and J lost 1; bases outside the gene matches: 16. The germline gives CDR1 SGDLS, CDR2 YYNGEE. This CDR3 is CASSSQPRGGLAGRNTGELFF. The CDR3 bases are TGTGCCAGCAGCTCCCAGCCCCGGGGGGGACTAGCGGGACGGAACACCGGGGAGCTGTTTTTT.

This clonotype was seen repeatedly, ten times or more. V gene TRBV7-2 combines with J gene TRBJ2-7; no firm D call. Germline CDR1 reads SGHTA; CDR2 reads FQGNSA. V was shortened by 1 base and J by 4 bases, with 8 bases between the two germline ends. The CDR3 length is 13 residues. In DNA, the CDR3 is TGTGCCAGCAGCTTAGTTCGTCAGTACGAGCAGTACTTC. It codes for CASSLVRQYEQYF.

This clonotype was observed a few times. V is TRBV3-1 and J is TRBJ2-3, with D possibly being TRBD1 (6 bases). This CDR3 is 16 amino acids long. Germline V lookup: CDR1 LGHDT, CDR2 YNNKEL (reference sequence). V was pared by 0 bases and J by 2 bases, with 12 bases between. CDR3 loop: CASSQETGHHTDTQYF. DNA for the CDR3: TGTGCCAGCAGCCAAGAGACGGGACACCACACAGATACGCAGTATTTT.

This clonotype has a count of ten or more. Written as DNA, the CDR3 is TGCAGTGCCGAGGGGCGAGGCGGTAGGCTGAGTGGGGCCAACGTCCTGACTTTC. Translated: CSAEGRGGRLSGANVLTF. This sequence joins TRBV20-1 and TRBJ2-6, with D perhaps given as TRBD1 or TRBD2 (5 bases each). Germline loops: CDR1 DFQATT, CDR2 SNEGSKA (reference sequence). This CDR3 has 18 residues. V shed 6 bases and J shed 3 bases, with 24 bases lying between them.

This clonotype has just a few counts. It differs at one base from a far larger clone, so likely a read error. CDR3 protein: CASSPLRDYEQYF. The CDR3 DNA follows: TGTGCCAGCTCACCATTACGCGATTATGAGCAGTACTTC. The J gene is TRBJ2-4, the V gene TRBV18; D is unresolved. This CDR3 has 13 amino acids. Trimming took 2 bases from V and 13 from J, leaving 15 bases between them. The germline gives CDR1 KGHSH, CDR2 LQKENI.

This clonotype has at least ten counts. The gene calls are TRBV3-1 and TRBJ2-1, with a tentative D call TRBD1 (5 bases). CDR3 length: 13 amino acids. V dropped 0 bases and J dropped 13 bases, with 13 bases sitting between them. Germline V gives CDR1 LGHDT, CDR2 YNNKEL (reference sequence). CDR3: CASSQEQAAGQFF. In DNA form, the CDR3 reads TGTGCCAGCAGCCAAGAACAGGCCGCTGGACAGTTCTTC.

This clonotype has ten or more counts. The chain links TRBV28 to TRBJ2-7; a possible D gene is TRBD2 (5 bases). The CDR3 covers 14 residues. V was trimmed by 4 bases and J by 4 bases, leaving 14 bases between them. Germline V gene sequence: CDR1 MDHEN, CDR2 SYDVKM. The DNA for the CDR3 is TGTGCCAGCAGTTCGGCGGGCGGACTGTACGAGCAGTACTTC. Translated, it gives CASSSAGGLYEQYF.

The chain is built from TRBV2 and TRBJ2-2, with D unresolved. Trimming removed 8 bases at V and 7 bases at J, with 14 bases between. Germline loops: CDR1 SNHLY, CDR2 FYNNEI. This CDR3 is 13 amino acids long. The CDR3 spells CASERARNGELFF. In DNA, the CDR3 is TGTGCCAGCGAGCGCGCACGTAACGGGGAGCTGTTTTTT.

This clonotype came up many times. The rearrangement uses TRBV29-1 and TRBJ2-3, with no clear D. Germline values: CDR1 SQVTM, CDR2 ANQGSEA. The V end was cut by 4 bases, the J end by 2 bases, with 16 bases between. This CDR3 is 15 amino acids long. The DNA for the CDR3 is TGCAGCGTTGTGGTTCCCTTGGAACCCACAGATACGCAGTATTTT. It codes for CSVVVPLEPTDTQYF.

This clonotype was counted at least ten times. This sequence joins TRBV10-3 and TRBJ2-7; 11 nucleotides agree with TRBD2. The CDR3 runs to 14 residues. J lost 1 base, V lost 7 bases, and 3 bases had no gene match. CDR1 is ENHRY, CDR2 SYGVKD, per germline. This CDR3 is CAIILAGGSYEQYF. The CDR3 DNA follows: TGTGCCATCATCCTAGCGGGGGGTTCCTACGAGCAGTACTTC.

This clonotype was observed many times. The chain is built from TRBV4-2 and TRBJ2-7, with D hard to call. This CDR3 region has 13 residues. The V and J ends lost 0 bases and 0 bases respectively, with 3 bases between them. The germline CDR1 and CDR2 sequences are LGHNA and YNFKEQ. The CDR3 sequence: CASSQELSYEQYF. The CDR3 nucleotides are TGTGCCAGCAGCCAAGAACTCTCCTACGAGCAGTACTTC.

This clonotype appeared many times. The chain carries TRBV6-1 and TRBJ1-6; the D gene is possibly TRBD1 (6 bases). Germline-derived CDR1 and CDR2 are MNHNS and SASEGT. Trimming removed 9 bases at V and 9 bases at J, with 15 bases between. The CDR3 is 13 amino acids. The CDR3 DNA reads TGTGCCAGTGGAGATTACAGGGCTTCACCCCTCCACTTT. Translated, it gives CASGDYRASPLHF.

Only a few counts were recorded for this clonotype. The chain combines TRBV30 with TRBJ2-7; no firm D call. The germline V and J ends were trimmed by 3 bases and 3 bases, with 18 bases remaining between them. This CDR3 comprises 15 residues. In germline, CDR1 is GTSNPN, CDR2 SVGIG (reference sequence). The chain's CDR3 is CAWRVRKDGNYEQYF. CDR3 coding DNA: TGTGCCTGGAGGGTTCGCAAGGACGGCAACTACGAGCAGTACTTC. The whole variable domain, remainder taken from reference TRBV30 and TRBJ2-7, is SQTIHQWPATLVQPVGSPLSLECTVEGTSNPNLYWYRQAAGRGLQLLFYSVGIGQISSEVPQNLSASRPQDRQFILSSKKLLLSDSGFYLCAWRVRKDGNYEQYFGPGTRLTVT.